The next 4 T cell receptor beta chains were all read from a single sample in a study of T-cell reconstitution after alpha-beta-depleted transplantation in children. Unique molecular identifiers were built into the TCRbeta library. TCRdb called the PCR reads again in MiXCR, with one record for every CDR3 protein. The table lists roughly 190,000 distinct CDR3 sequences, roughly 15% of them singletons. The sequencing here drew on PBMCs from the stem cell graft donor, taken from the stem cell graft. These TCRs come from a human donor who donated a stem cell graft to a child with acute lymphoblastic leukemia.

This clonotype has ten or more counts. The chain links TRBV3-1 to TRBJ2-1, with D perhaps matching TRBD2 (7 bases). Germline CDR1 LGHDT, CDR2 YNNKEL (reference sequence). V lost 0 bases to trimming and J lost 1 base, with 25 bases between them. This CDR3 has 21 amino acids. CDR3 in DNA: TGTGCCAGCAGCCAAGATGTTGTGGGGGGGCAAGGACTAAGGTCCTACAATGAGCAGTTCTTC. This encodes CASSQDVVGGQGLRSYNEQFF.

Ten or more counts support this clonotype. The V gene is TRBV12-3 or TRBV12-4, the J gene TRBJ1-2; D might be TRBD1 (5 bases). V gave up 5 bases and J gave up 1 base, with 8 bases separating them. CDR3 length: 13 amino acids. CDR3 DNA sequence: TGTGCCAGCAGTCCCGACAGTAACTATGGCTACACCTTC. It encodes CASSPDSNYGYTF.

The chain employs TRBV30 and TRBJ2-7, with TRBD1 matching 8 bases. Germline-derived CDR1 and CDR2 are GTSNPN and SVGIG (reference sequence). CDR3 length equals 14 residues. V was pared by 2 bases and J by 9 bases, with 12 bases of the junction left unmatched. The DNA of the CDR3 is TGTGCCTGGAGTTCCGGACAGGGATTCACGGTGCAGTACTTC. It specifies CAWSSGQGFTVQYF.

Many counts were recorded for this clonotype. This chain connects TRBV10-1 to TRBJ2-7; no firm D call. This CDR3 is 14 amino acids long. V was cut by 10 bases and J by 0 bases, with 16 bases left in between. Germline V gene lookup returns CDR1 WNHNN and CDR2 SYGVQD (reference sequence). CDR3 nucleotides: TGCGCCACCTCGTCGGGCAGCGACTCCTACGAGCAGTACTTC. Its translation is CATSSGSDSYEQYF.